This T cell receptor beta chain was sequenced during a study of blood T cell repertoires in COVID-19. At the level of the study: The analysed material was cDNA or gDNA that came from T cells, B-cell-depleted T cells, or PBMCs.

How the authors handled the data: For nucleated cells, counts were estimated from reference gene primer amplification. TCRdb's copy holds only in-frame clones and misses some; the assay was immunoSEQ multiplex PCR. V, J and clone size are taken as reported in that table, and D and trimming were inferred from the DNA itself. Of 260,000 or so clones detected, around 88% appear once; the ten largest clones hold roughly 1.2%. Enrolled through a virtual design, the participants were between roughly 18 and 90 years of age and came from under 25 US areas. Germline values: CDR1 SGHRS, CDR2 YFSETQ. Trimming shortened V by 7 bases and J by 3 bases, and 14 bases separated the two germline ends. The CDR3 spans 13 residues.

V gene TRBV5-1 combines with J gene TRBJ2-7; D is unclear. The sample comprised PBMCs or T cells enriched from blood (not recorded which). The clonotype originates from a woman aged 40 to 50 with acute COVID-19. The DNA of the CDR3 is TGCGCCAGCTCCCTCGACTTATACTACGAGCAGTACTTC. It is translated as CASSLDLYYEQYF.